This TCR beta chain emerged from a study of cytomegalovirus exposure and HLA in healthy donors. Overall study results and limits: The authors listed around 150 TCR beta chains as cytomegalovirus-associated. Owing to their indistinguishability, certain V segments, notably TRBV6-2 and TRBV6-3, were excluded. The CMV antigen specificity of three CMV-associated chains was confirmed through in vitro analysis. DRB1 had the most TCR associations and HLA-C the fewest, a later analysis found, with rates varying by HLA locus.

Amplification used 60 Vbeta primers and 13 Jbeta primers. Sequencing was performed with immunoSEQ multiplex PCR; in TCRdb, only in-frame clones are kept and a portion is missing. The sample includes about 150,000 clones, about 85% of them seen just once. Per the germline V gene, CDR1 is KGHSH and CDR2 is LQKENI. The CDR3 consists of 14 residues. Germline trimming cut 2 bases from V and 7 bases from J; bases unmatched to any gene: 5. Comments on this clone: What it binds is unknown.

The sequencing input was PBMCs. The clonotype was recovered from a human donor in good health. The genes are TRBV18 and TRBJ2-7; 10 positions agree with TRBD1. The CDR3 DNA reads TGTGCCAGCTCACCAGGGACAGGGGAATTAGAGCAGTACTTC. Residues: CASSPGTGELEQYF.